A single sample gave rise to the 13 T cell receptor beta chains below, sequenced in a study of a mutant IDH1 vaccine in newly diagnosed glioma. Clones were sequenced by immunoSEQ multiplex PCR, and TCRdb holds only the in-frame ones, with some missing. The sample shows around 23,000 clones, almost 85% of them seen only once. These receptors have no identified antigens. As for time point: week 47, end of study. All doses held 300 ug of mutant IDH1 20-mer peptide, with topical imiquimod. This material consisted of PBMCs, taken from a glioma patient whose treatment included an IDH1 peptide vaccine. The receptors derive from a man aged 35 to 55 with glioma.

In this sample, this clone turned up a few times. This chain connects TRBV11-2 to TRBJ2-1; TRBD2 matches at 9 bases. The CDR3 contains 15 residues. The ends lost 1 base at V and 8 bases at J; junction bases unmatched: 6. Germline CDR1 reads SGHAT; CDR2 reads FQNNGV. The chain's CDR3 is CASSLGAGGRDEQFF. Here the CDR3 DNA reads TGTGCCAGCAGCTTAGGAGCGGGAGGACGGGATGAGCAGTTCTTC. Using reference TRBV11-2 and TRBJ2-1 for the parts outside the CDR3, the full variable domain is EAGVAQSPRYKIIEKRQSVAFWCNPISGHATLYWYQQILGQGPKLLIQFQNNGVVDDSQLPKDRFSAERLKGVDSTLKIQPAKLEDSAVYLCASSLGAGGRDEQFFGPGTRLTVL.

The chain joins TRBV18 to TRBJ1-3; D call uncertain. V was cut by 6 bases and J by 0 bases, with 15 bases left in between. Germline V gene sequence: CDR1 KGHSH, CDR2 LQKENI. This CDR3 has 16 amino acids. CDR3 DNA: TGTGCCAGCTCGTTAGTCCGGGCAGACTCTGGAAACACCATATATTTT. Encoded protein: CASSLVRADSGNTIYF.

CDR3: CASSVSTNNQPQHF. The DNA for the CDR3 is TGTGCCAGCAGCGTCAGTACAAACAATCAGCCCCAGCATTTT. The V and J genes are TRBV28 and TRBJ1-5; no clear D gene. The germline CDR1 and CDR2 sequences are MDHEN and SYDVKM. This CDR3 is 14 amino acids long. The V and J ends lost 6 bases and 3 bases respectively, with 12 bases between them. Using reference TRBV28 and TRBJ1-5 for the parts outside the CDR3, the full variable domain is DVKVTQSSRYLVKRTGEKVFLECVQDMDHENMFWYRQDPGLGLRLIYFSYDVKMKEKGDIPEGYSVSREKKERFSLILESASTNQTSMYLCASSVSTNNQPQHFGDGTRLSIL.

The chain uses TRBV18 and TRBJ1-1; the D gene is possibly TRBD1 (5 bases). CDR3 size: 12 residues. V shed 2 bases and J shed 6 bases, with 7 bases lying between them. Germline values: CDR1 KGHSH, CDR2 LQKENI. CDR3 sequence (DNA): TGTGCCAGCTCACCAGGGGGGGCTGAAGCTTTCTTT. Translated, it gives CASSPGGAEAFF.

This chain joins TRBV27 and TRBJ1-6; D is ambiguous. Germline V gene lookup returns CDR1 MNHEY and CDR2 SMNVEV (reference sequence). The CDR3 is made up of 15 amino acids. V lost 0 bases to trimming and J lost 7 bases, with 10 bases between them. The CDR3 DNA reads as TGTGCCAGCAGTTTATCGTTCAGCGCCAATTCACCCCTCCACTTT. Residues: CASSLSFSANSPLHF.

CDR3 loop: CASSFRQETQYF. CDR3 bases: TGTGCCAGCAGTTTCCGGCAAGAGACCCAGTACTTC. The rearrangement joins TRBV28 to TRBJ2-5; no reliable D call. V was shortened by 3 bases and J by 2 bases, with 4 bases between the two germline ends. CDR3 length: 12 residues. Germline loops: CDR1 MDHEN, CDR2 SYDVKM.

The chain carries TRBV14 and TRBJ2-7; the match to TRBD2 covers 9 bases. Germline V gene lookup returns CDR1 SGHDN and CDR2 FVKESK. V was pared by 3 bases and J by 5 bases, with 20 bases of the junction left unmatched. The CDR3 extends over 19 amino acids. CDR3 residues: CASSHSLRFPGTSRDEQYF. The CDR3 DNA reads TGTGCCAGCAGCCACAGTCTAAGGTTTCCAGGGACTAGCCGCGACGAGCAGTACTTC.

This clone was seen only a few times. The chain uses TRBV18 and TRBJ2-5; tentatively, D is TRBD1 (5 bases). This CDR3 has 14 residues. The germline gives CDR1 KGHSH, CDR2 LQKENI. Trimming cost V 5 bases and J 5 bases, with 15 bases left between them. CDR3 in DNA: TGTGCCAGCTCATCCGCCATACAGGCGGAGACCCAGTACTTC. Its translation: CASSSAIQAETQYF.

The chain combines TRBV5-1 with TRBJ1-2, with a tentative D call TRBD1 (6 bases). V lost 4 bases to trimming and J lost 4 bases, with 17 bases between them. Germline V gene data show CDR1 as SGHRS and CDR2 as YFSETQ. This CDR3 has 15 amino acids. CDR3 coding DNA: TGCGCCAGCAGCCCTACCCTACAGGGTACCTATGGCTACACCTTC. This translates into CASSPTLQGTYGYTF. Using reference TRBV5-1 and TRBJ1-2 for the parts outside the CDR3, the full variable domain is KAGVTQTPRYLIKTRGQQVTLSCSPISGHRSVSWYQQTPGQGLQFLFEYFSETQRNKGNFPGRFSGRQFSNSRSEMNVSTLELGDSALYLCASSPTLQGTYGYTFGSGTRLTVV.

The CDR3 DNA is TGTGCCAGCAGCTACGGGACAGGGGATACGCAGTATTTT. This translates into CASSYGTGDTQYF. The V gene is TRBV7-9, the J gene TRBJ2-3, with TRBD1 matching over 9 bases. With V trimmed by 4 bases and J by 6 bases, 2 bases remained unmatched. The germline CDR1 and CDR2 sequences are SEHNR and FQNEAQ (reference sequence). This CDR3 contains 13 residues.

This chain links TRBV10-3 with TRBJ2-1; possibly TRBD2 for D (6 bases). V shed 0 bases and J shed 1 base, with 13 bases lying between them. Germline CDR1 is ENHRY and CDR2 is SYGVKD. The CDR3 is made up of 17 amino acids. The chain's CDR3 is CAISESVRERSYNEQFF. Here the CDR3 DNA reads TGTGCCATCAGTGAGTCTGTACGGGAGAGGTCCTACAATGAGCAGTTCTTC.

This clone occurred a few times. The chain is built from TRBV18 and TRBJ2-6; a weak D match, TRBD1 (6 bases). Trimming took off 3 bases at V and 3 bases at J, with 15 bases between the two ends. Germline V lookup: CDR1 KGHSH, CDR2 LQKENI. The CDR3 is 17 residues long. CDR3 in DNA: TGTGCCAGCTCACCCCTAGAAGGGGGATTTGGGGCCAACGTCCTGACTTTC. Its translation: CASSPLEGGFGANVLTF.

CDR3 in DNA: TGTGCCAGCACCTTTAAATCCGGGGGGCGGCGGAGCATTCAGTACTTC. Translating it yields CASTFKSGGRRSIQYF. J is TRBJ2-4 and V is TRBV5-8; a weak D match, TRBD2 (7 bases). Trimming removed 6 bases from V and 9 bases from J, with 25 bases in between. The germline V gene has CDR1 SGHTS and CDR2 YDEGEE. This CDR3 has 16 amino acids.